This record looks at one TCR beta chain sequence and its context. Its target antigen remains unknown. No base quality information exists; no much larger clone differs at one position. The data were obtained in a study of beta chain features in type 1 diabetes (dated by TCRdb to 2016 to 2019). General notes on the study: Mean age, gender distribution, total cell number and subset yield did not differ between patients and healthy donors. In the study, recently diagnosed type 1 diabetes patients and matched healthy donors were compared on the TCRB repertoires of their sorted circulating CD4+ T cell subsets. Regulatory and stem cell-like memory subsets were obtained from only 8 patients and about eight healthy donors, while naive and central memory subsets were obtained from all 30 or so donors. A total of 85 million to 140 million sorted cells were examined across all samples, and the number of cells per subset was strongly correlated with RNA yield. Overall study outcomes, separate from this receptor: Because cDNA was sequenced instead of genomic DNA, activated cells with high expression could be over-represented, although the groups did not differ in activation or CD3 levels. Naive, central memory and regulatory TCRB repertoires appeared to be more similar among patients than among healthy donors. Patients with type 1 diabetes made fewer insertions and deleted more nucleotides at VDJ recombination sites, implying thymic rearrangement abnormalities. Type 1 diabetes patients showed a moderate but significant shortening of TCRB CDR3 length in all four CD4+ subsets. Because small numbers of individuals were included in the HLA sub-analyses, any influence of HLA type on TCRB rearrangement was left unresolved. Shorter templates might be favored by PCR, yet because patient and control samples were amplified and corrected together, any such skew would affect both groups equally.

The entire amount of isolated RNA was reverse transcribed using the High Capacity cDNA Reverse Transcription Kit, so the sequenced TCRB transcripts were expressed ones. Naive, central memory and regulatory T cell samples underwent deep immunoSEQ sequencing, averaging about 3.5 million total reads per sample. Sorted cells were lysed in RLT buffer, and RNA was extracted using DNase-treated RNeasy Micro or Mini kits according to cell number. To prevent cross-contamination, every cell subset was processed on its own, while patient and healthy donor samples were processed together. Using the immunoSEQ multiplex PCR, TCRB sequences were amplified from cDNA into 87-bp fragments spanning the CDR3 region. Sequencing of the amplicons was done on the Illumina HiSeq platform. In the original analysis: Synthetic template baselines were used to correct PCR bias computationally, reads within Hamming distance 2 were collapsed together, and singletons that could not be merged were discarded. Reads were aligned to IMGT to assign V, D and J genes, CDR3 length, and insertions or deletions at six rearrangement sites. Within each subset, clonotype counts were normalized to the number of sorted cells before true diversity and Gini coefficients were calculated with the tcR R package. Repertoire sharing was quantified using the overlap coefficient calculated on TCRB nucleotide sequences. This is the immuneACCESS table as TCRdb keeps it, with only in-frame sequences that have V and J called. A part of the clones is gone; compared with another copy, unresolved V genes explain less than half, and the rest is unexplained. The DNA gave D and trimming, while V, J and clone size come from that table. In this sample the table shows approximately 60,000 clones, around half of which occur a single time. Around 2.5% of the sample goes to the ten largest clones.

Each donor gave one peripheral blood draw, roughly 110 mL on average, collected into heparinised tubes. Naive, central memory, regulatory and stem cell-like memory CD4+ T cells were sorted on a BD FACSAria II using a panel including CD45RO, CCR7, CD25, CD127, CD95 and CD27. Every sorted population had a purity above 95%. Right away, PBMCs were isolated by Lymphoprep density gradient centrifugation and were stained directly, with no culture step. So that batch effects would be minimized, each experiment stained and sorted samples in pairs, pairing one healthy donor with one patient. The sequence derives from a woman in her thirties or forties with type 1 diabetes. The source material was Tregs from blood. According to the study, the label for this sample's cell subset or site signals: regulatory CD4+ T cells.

The sequenced DNA: TGTGCCAGCAGCTTCAACAGGGAAAGAGAAGCTTTCTTT. It encodes CASSFNREREAFF. The rearranged segments are TRBV11-2 and TRBJ1-1; a weak D assignment points to TRBD1 (6 bases agree). Per the germline V gene, SGHAT is the CDR1 and FQNNGV is the CDR2. V is reduced by 3 bases and J by 8 bases, leaving a spacing of 13 bases between them. Inclusive of the bounding cysteine and phenylalanine, the CDR3 is 13 residues long. The only DNA kept is the CDR3, 39 bases in frame from the first base. Full variable domain (CDR3 extended with the reference TRBV11-2 and TRBJ1-1 proteins): EAGVAQSPRYKIIEKRQSVAFWCNPISGHATLYWYQQILGQGPKLLIQFQNNGVVDDSQLPKDRFSAERLKGVDSTLKIQPAKLEDSAVYLCASSFNREREAFFGQGTRLTVV.